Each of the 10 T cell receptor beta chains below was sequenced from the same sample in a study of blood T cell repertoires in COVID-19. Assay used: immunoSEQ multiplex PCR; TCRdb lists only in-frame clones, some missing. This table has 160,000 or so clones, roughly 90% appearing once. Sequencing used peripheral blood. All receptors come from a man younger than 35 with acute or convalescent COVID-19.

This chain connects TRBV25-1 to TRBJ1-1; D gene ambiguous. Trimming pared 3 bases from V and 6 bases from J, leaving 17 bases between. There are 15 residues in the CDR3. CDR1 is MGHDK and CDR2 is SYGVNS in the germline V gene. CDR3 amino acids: CASSETGKRSAEAFF. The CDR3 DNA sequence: TGTGCCAGCAGTGAGACCGGGAAAAGGAGTGCTGAAGCTTTCTTT. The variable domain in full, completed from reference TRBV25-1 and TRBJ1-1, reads EADIYQTPRYLVIGTGKKITLECSQTMGHDKMYWYQQDPGMELHLIHYSYGVNSTEKGDLSSESTVSRIRTEHFPLTLESARPSHTSQYLCASSETGKRSAEAFFGQGTRLTVV.

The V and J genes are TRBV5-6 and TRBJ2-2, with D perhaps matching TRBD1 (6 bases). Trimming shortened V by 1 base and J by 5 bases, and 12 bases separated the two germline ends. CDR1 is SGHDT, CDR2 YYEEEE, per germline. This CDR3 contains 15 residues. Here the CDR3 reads CASSLILQGTGELFF. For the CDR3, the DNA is TGTGCCAGCAGCTTGATATTGCAGGGGACCGGGGAGCTGTTTTTT.

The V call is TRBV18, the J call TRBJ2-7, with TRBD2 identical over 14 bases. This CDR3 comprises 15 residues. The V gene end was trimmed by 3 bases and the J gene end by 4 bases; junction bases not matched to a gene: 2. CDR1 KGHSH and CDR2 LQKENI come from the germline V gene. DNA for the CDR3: TGTGCCAGCTCACCGGGACTAGCGGGAGAGTACGAGCAGTACTTC. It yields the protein CASSPGLAGEYEQYF.

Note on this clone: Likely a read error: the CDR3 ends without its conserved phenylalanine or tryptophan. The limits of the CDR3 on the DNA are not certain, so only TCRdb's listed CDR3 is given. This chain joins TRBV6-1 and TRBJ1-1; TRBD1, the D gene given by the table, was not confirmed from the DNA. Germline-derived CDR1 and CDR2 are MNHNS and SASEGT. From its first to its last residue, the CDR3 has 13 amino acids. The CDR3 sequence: CASSDRDRWVGGS.

CDR3 sequence (DNA): TGTGCCAGCAGTCACAATACGCAGTATTTT. This sequence encodes CASSHNTQYF. The chain employs TRBV6-5 and TRBJ2-3, with D unclear. Trimming stripped 5 bases from V and 7 bases from J, with 4 bases between. Germline values: CDR1 MNHEY, CDR2 SVGAGI. The CDR3 loop spans 10 amino acids.

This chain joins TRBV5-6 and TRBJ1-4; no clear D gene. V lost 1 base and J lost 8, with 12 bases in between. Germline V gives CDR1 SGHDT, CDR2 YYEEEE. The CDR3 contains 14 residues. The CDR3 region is CASSLTRRGEKLFF. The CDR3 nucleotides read TGTGCCAGCAGCTTGACTCGGAGAGGCGAAAAACTGTTTTTT.

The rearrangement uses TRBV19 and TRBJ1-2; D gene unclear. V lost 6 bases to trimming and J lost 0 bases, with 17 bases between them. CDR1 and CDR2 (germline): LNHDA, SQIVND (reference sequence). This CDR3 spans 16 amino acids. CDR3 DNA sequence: TGTGCCAGTAGCCCTCCGGGTCTCCAATCTAACTATGGCTACACCTTC. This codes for CASSPPGLQSNYGYTF.

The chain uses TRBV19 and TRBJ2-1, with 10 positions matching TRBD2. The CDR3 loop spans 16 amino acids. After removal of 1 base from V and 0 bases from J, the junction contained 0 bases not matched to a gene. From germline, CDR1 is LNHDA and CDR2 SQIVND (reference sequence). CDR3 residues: CASSIGLAGSYNEQFF. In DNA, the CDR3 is TGTGCCAGTAGTATAGGACTAGCGGGCTCCTACAATGAGCAGTTCTTC.

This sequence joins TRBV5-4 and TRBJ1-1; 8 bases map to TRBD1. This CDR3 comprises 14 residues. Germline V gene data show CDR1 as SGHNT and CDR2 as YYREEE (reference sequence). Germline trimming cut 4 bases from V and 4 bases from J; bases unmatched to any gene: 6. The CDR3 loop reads CASSVGDRLTEAFF. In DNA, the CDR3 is TGTGCCAGCAGCGTGGGGGACAGGCTCACTGAAGCTTTCTTT.

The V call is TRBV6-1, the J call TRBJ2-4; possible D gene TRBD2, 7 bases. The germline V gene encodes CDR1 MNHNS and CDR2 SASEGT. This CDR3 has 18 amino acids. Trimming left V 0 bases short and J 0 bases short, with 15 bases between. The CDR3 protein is CASSEAAGGGAAKNIQYF. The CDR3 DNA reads TGTGCCAGCAGTGAAGCGGCGGGTGGGGGGGCAGCCAAAAACATTCAGTACTTC.